This TCR beta chain was recovered during a study of CD8+CD57+ T cells in acquired aplastic anemia (dated by TCRdb to the late 2010s). Background on the whole study: Extracted DNA from sorted CD4+ and CD8+ cells averaged approximately 3 ug, ranging from roughly 0.19 to 27.4 ug. Healthy donor samples averaged about 10 million reads for CD4+ and under 12 million for CD8+ cells.

Unmatched junction bases come to 0, with V trimmed by 0 bases and J by 0 bases. The CDR3 covers 16 residues, taking in both the cysteine and the phenylalanine. Just CDR3 DNA is preserved here, 48 bases in frame from base 1. Taken from the germline V gene, the CDR1 and CDR2 loops are KGHDR and SFDVKD. This clonotype was recorded many times. There is no known antigen for this receptor. The record has no base qualities; no much larger clone is one base away. In the study, sorted CD4+ and CD8+ blood T cells from patients with severe aplastic anemia and from healthy subjects underwent deep sequencing of TCR repertoires. Ficoll-Paque density gradient centrifugation was used to isolate peripheral blood mononuclear cells. CD4+ and CD8+ T cells were sorted by FACS or magnetic beads before DNA extraction. Genomic DNA served as template for TCR beta VDJ combination and CDR3 sequence profiling. An Illumina HiSeq 2000 was used for TCR repertoire sequencing. Concerning the study's data processing: Repertoire assessment relied on Simpson's diversity index, CDR3 size and DJ length profiles, and TRBV/TRBJ rearrangement plots. The most abundant DNA sequence in the deep sequencing data was defined as the immunodominant clone. CDR3 amino acid sequences were checked for sharing across subjects and were also compared against the VDJdb database and published repertoires. Using fastp trimming at Q25 and MiXCR clonotype assembly, TCRdb reanalyzed the public sequencing data and kept in-frame beta chains. Each entry merges the rows of one CDR3 protein and shows their most common DNA and genes. In this record, the V and J calls reflect TCRdb's handling and not the investigators' own analysis. Present in this sample are 150,000 to 200,000 distinct CDR3 sequences, approximately 40% of which were seen just once. The top ten hold under 1.2% of the sample.

Summary of the overall study and its limitations: No significant difference in CD8+ Simpson's diversity was found between patients and healthy controls (P=0.060). Nearly 30 CD8+ CDR3 sequences were found in both patients and controls but appeared to be highly expressed in patients and within the immunodominant clones of the patients.

The sequence joins TRBV24-1 to TRBJ2-1; TRBD1 matches 8 bases in the middle. The sample taken for sequencing was sorted CD4+, CD8+, or CD8+CD57+ T cells (not recorded which) from PBMCs. The clonotype was recovered from a human donor in good health. Read as DNA, the sequence is TGTGCCACCAGTGATTTGGGGACAGGCTCCTACAATGAGCAGTTCTTC. Its coded protein is CATSDLGTGSYNEQFF.